The entry below describes one T cell receptor (beta chain). The data belong to a study of blood T cell repertoires in COVID-19. Background on the study: Collection of acute and convalescent COVID-19 samples took place in the United States, Italy and Spain.

CDR3 length: 17 amino acids. Germline CDR1 and CDR2: LGHNA and YNFKEQ. The ends were cut back, 0 bases at V and 10 bases at J, with 19 bases in the middle. In the authors' workflow: Cell counts per sample came from amplifying reference gene primers. The data were produced by immunoSEQ multiplex PCR, yet TCRdb's version contains in-frame clones alone and is incomplete. V and J calls and clone size are copied from that table; D and trimming were computed from the DNA. The table shows about 240,000 clones, with about nine tenths occurring only once. The chain recombines TRBV4-2 with TRBJ1-6; D is perhaps TRBD1 (5 bases). The TCR comes from a man aged 55 to 69 who had recovered from COVID-19. The sequencing sample was made of peripheral blood. This chain's CDR3 is CASSQDGRADQSSPLHF. The CDR3 nucleotides are TGTGCCAGCAGCCAAGACGGCAGGGCTGATCAAAGCTCACCCCTCCACTTT.